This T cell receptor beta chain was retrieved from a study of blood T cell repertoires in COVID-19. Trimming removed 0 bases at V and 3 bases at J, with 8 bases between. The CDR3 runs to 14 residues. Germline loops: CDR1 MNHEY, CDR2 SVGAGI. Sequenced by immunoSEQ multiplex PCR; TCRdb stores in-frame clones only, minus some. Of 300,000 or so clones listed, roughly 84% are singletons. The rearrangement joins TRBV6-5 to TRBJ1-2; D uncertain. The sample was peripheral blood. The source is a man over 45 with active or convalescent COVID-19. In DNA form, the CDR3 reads TGTGCCAGCAGTTACTCCCGGGATGACTATGGCTACACCTTC. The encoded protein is CASSYSRDDYGYTF.